The table lists the clone carrying this TCR beta chain with a count of one. The recovered donors of Cohort 3 showed two negative PCRs, clearance, or symptom resolution. These data are taken from a study of blood T cell repertoires in COVID-19. For the study at large: The cDNA or gDNA used as material had been derived from T cells, B-cell-depleted T cells, or PBMCs.

The CDR3 loop spans 12 amino acids. Trimming shortened V by 1 base and J by 2 bases, and 3 bases separated the two germline ends. Germline-derived CDR1 and CDR2 are LGHDT and YNNKEL (reference sequence). Repertoires were generated with immunoSEQ multiplex PCR, while TCRdb's copy carries only in-frame clones and drops some. The table has fewer than 450,000 clones, 90% seen once. The TCR comes from a man younger than 35 who had recovered from COVID-19. This chain joins TRBV3-1 (or the pseudogene TRBV3-2) and TRBJ2-7; D unresolved. The sequencing sample was made of PBMCs or T cells enriched from blood (not recorded which). The CDR3 coding sequence is TGTGCCAGCAGCCAAGTCGCCTACGAGCAGTACTTC. Translation gives CASSQVAYEQYF.